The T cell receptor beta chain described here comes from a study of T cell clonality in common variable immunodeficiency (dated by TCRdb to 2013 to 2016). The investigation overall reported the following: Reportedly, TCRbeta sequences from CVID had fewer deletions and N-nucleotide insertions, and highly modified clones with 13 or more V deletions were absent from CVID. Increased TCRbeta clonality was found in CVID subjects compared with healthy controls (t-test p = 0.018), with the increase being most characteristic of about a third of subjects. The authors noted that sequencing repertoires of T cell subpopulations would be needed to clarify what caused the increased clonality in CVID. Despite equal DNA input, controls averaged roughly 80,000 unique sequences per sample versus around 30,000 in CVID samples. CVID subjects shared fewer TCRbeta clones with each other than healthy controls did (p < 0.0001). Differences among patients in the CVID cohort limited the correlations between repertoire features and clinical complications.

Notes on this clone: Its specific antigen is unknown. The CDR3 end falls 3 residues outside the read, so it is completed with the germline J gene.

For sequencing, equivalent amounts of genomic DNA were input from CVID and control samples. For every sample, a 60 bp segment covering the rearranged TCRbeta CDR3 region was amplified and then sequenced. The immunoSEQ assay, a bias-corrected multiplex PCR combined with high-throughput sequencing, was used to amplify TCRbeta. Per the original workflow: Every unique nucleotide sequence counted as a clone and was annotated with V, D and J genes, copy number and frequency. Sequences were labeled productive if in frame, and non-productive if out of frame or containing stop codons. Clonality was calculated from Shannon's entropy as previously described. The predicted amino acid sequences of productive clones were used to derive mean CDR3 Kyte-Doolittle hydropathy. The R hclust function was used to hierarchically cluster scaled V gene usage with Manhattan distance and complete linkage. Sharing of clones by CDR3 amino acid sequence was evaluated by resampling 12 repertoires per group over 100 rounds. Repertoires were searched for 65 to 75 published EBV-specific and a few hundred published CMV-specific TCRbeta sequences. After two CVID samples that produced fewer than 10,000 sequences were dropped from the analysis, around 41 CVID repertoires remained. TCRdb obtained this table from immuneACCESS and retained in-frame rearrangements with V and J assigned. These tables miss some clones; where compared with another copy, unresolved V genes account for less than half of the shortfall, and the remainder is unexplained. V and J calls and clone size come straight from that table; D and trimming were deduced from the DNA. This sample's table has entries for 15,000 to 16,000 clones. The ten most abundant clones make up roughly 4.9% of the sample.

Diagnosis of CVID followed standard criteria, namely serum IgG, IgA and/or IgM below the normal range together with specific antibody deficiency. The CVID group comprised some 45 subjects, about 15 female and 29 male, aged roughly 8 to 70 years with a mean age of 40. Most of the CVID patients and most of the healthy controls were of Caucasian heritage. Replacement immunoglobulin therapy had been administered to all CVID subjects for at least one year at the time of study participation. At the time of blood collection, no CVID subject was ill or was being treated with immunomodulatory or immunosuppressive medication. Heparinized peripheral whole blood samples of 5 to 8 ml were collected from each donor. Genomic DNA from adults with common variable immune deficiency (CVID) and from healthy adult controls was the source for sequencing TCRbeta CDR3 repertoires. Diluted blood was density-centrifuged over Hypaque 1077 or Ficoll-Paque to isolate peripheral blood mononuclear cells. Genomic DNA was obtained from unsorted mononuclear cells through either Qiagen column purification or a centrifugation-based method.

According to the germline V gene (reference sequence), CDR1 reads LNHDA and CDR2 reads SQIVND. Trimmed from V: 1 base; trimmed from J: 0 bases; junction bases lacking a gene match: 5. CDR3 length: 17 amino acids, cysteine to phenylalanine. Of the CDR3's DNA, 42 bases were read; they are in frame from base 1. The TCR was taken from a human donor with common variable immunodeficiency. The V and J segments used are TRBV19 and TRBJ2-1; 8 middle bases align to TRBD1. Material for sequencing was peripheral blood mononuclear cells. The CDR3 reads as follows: CASSIVGQATSYNEQFF. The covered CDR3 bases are TGTGCCAGTAGTATAGTGGGACAGGCAACCTCCTACAATGAG.